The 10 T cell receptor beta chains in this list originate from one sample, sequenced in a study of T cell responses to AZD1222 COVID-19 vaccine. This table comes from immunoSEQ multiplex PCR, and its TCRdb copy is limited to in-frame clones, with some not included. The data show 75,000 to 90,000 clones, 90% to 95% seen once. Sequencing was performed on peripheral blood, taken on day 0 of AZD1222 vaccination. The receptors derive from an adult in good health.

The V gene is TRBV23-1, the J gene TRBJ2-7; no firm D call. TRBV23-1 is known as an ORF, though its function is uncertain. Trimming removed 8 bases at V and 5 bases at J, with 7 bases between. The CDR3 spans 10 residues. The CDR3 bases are TGCGCCAGCCTCTTTAACGAGCAGTACTTC. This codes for CASLFNEQYF.

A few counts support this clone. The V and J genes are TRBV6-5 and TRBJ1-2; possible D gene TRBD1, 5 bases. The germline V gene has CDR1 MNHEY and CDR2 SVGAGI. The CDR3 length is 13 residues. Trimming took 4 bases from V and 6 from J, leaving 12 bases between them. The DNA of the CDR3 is TGTGCCAGCAGTTCAGGGTTTGTGAATGGCTACACCTTC. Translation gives CASSSGFVNGYTF.

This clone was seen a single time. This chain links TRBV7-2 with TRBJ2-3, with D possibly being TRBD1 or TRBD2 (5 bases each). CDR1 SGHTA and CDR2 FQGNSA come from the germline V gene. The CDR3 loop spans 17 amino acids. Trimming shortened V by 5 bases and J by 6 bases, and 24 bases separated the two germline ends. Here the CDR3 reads CASSKLGAGPPADTQYF. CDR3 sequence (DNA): TGTGCCAGCAGCAAACTCGGGGCGGGTCCACCGGCTGATACGCAGTATTTT.

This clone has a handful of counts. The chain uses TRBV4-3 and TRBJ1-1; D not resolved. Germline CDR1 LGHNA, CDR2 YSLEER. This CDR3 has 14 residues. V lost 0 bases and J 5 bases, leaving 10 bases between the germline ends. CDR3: CASSQDPSATEAFF. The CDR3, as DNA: TGCGCCAGCAGCCAAGATCCCTCAGCGACTGAAGCTTTCTTT.

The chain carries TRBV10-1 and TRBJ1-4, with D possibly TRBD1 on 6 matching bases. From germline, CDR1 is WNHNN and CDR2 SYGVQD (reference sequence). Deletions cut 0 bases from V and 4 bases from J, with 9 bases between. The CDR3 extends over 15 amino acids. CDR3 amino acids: CASSESGGDNEKLFF. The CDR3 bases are TGCGCCAGCAGTGAGTCAGGGGGGGATAATGAAAAACTGTTTTTT.

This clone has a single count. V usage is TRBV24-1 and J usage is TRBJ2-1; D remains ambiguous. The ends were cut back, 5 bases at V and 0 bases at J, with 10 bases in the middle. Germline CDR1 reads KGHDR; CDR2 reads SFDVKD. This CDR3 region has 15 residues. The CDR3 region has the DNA TGTGCCACCAGTGGTGGGAAAGACTCCTACAATGAGCAGTTCTTC. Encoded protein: CATSGGKDSYNEQFF.

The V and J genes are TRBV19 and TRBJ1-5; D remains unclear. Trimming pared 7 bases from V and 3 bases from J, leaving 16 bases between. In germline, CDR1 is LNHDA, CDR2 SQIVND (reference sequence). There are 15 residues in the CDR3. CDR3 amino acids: CASTTGGMVNQPQHF. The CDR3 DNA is TGTGCCAGTACCACGGGCGGCATGGTCAATCAGCCCCAGCATTTT.

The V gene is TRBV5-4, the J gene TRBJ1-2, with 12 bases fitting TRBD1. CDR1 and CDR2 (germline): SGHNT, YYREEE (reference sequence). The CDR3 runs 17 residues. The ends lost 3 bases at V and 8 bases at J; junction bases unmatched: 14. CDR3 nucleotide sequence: TGTGCCAGCAGCTCCCCCGGAGGGGGACAGGGGGCTGGCGGCTACACCTTC. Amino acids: CASSSPGGGQGAGGYTF.

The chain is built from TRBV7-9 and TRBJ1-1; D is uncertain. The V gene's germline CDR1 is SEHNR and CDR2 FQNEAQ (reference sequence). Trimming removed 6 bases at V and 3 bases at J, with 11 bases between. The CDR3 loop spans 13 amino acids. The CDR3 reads CASRRTFDTEAFF. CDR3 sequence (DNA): TGTGCCAGCAGAAGGACGTTCGACACTGAAGCTTTCTTT.

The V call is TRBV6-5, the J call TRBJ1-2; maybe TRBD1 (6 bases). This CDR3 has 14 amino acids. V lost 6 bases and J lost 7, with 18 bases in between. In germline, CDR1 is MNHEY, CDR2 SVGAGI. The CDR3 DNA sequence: TGTGCCAGCAGCCCGGAGGGGGGCGTCGGTGGCTACACCTTC. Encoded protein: CASSPEGGVGGYTF.